The sequence of this T cell receptor (beta chain) was determined in a study of cytomegalovirus exposure and HLA in healthy donors. Study information: A subsequent analysis stated that the 120 or so validation repertoires were run on the same platform as the approximately 700 first-cohort repertoires. Study-level results: A classifier reportedly called cytomegalovirus status with high sensitivity and specificity. While the bulk of TCR sequences proved rare, some public TCRs turned up in many donors.

Sequencing used immunoSEQ multiplex PCR; TCRdb keeps in-frame clones, though not all of them. This sample has hundreds of thousands of clones, with about nine tenths found just once. In the case of this clone: Its antigen is undetermined.

The CDR3 sequence is 15 residues long. Losses at the gene ends were 5 bases for V and 5 bases for J; bases not matched to a gene: 10. The germline V gene has CDR1 LGHNA and CDR2 YNFKEQ. The chain joins TRBV4-2 to TRBJ2-7; 9 nucleotides match TRBD1. This sequence was found in a young woman in good health and CMV-seronegative. Sequenced input: PBMCs. For the CDR3, the DNA is TGTGCCAGCAGCGGACCGGACAGGGGTACCCACGAGCAGTACTTC. This codes for CASSGPDRGTHEQYF.